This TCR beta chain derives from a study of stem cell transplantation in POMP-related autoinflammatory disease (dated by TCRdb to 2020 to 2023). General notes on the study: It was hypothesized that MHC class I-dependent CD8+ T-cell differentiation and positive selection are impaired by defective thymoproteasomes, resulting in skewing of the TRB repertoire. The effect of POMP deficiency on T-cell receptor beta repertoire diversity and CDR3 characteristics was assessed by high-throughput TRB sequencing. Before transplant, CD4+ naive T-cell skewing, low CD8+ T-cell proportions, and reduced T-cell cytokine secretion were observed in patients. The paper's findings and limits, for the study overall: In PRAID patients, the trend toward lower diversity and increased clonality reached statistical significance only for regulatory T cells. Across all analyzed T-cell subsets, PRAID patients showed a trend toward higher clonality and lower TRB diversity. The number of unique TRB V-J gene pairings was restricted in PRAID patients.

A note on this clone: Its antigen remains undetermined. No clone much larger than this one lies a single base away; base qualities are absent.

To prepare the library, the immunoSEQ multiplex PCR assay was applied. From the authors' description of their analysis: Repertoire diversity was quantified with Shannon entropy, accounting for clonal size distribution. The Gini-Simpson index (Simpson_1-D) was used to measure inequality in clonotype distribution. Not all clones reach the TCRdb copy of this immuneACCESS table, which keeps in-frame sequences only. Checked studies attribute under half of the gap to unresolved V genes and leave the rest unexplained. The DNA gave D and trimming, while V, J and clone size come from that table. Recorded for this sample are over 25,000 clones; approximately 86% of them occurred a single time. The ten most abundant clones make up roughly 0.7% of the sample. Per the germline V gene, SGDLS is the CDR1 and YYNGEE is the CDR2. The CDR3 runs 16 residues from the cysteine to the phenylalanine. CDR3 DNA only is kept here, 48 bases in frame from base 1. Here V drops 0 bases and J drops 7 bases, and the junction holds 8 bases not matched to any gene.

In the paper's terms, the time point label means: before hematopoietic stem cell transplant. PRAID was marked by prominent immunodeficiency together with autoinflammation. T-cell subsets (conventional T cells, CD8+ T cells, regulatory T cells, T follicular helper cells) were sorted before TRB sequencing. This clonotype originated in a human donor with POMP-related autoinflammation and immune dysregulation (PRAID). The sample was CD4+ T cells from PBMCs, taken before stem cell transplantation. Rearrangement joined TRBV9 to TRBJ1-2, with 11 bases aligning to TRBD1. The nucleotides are TGTGCCAGCAGCGTAGGGACAGGGGGCGCACCTGCTGGCTACACCTTC. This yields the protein CASSVGTGGAPAGYTF.